This T cell receptor (beta chain) was identified during a study of Tregs in tolerant kidney transplant recipients. Study-level results: In tolerant patients, donor-specific Tregs outgrew total Tregs, suggesting antigen-driven expansion. Findings come from small patient numbers and require larger validation.

With respect to this clone: The antigen remains undetermined.

Trimming cost V 0 bases and J 2 bases, with 11 bases left between them. This CDR3 is 15 amino acids long. Sequenced by immunoSEQ multiplex PCR; TCRdb stores in-frame clones only, minus some. Of some 15,000 clones listed, nearly 55% are singletons. Recipient PBMCs carried a CFSE label and met irradiated graft donor PBMCs for approximately six days before FACS sorting. The material was CD4+ T cells from blood cultured with allogeneic cells, obtained before the transplant. The clonotype comes from a human patient who received a combined kidney and bone marrow transplant. V gene TRBV23-1 combines with J gene TRBJ2-7; no definite D call. TRBV23-1 is identified as an open reading frame with a role that is uncertain. CDR3 bases: TGCGCCAGCAGTCAATCGAGGTACTACCCCTACGAGCAGTACTTC. It translates to CASSQSRYYPYEQYF.